These 3 T cell receptor beta chains were sequenced from one sample in a study of cytomegalovirus exposure and HLA in healthy donors. The PCR contained 60 Vbeta and 13 Jbeta primers. Sequenced by immunoSEQ multiplex PCR; TCRdb stores in-frame clones only, minus some. The data show around 200,000 clones, 65% to 75% seen once. The sample comprised PBMCs. The receptors shown here come from a man aged 25 to 40 in good health and CMV-seropositive.

This clone has a handful of counts. The V gene is TRBV9, the J gene TRBJ1-3; D is unclear. Trimming shortened V by 0 bases and J by 0 bases, and 10 bases separated the two germline ends. CDR1 SGDLS and CDR2 YYNGEE come from the germline V gene. The CDR3 contains 16 residues. Here the CDR3 reads CASSVEPGDSGNTIYF. CDR3 sequence (DNA): TGTGCCAGCAGCGTAGAGCCCGGGGACTCTGGAAACACCATATATTTT.

The chain combines TRBV29-1 with TRBJ2-5; the D gene is possibly TRBD2 (7 bases). In germline, CDR1 is SQVTM, CDR2 ANQGSEA. This CDR3 has 15 amino acids. V was trimmed by 3 bases and J by 4 bases, leaving 18 bases between them. The CDR3 spells CSVDRGGGGGETQYF. DNA for the CDR3: TGCAGCGTTGATAGGGGGGGCGGAGGAGGAGAGACCCAGTACTTC.

Only one count was recorded for this clone. The V gene is TRBV7-6, the J gene TRBJ1-1; TRBD1 might be the D (5 bases). V was trimmed by 0 bases and J by 3 bases, leaving 11 bases between them. The CDR3 is 15 amino acids. CDR1 SGHVS and CDR2 FNYEAQ come from the germline V gene. The CDR3 reads CASSLAERGYTEAFF. In nucleotides, the CDR3 is TGTGCCAGCAGCTTAGCGGAGCGGGGGTACACTGAAGCTTTCTTT. The entire variable domain, with the rest obtained from reference TRBV7-6 and TRBJ1-1, is as follows: GAGVSQSPRYKVTKRGQDVALRCDPISGHVSLYWYRQALGQGPEFLTYFNYEAQQDKSGLPNDRFSAERPEGSISTLTIQRTEQRDSAMYRCASSLAERGYTEAFFGQGTRLTVV.